The 16 T cell receptor beta chains below all came from one sample that was sequenced in a study of T cells after yellow fever vaccination. Using its own MiXCR run on the 5' RACE reads, TCRdb lists one record per CDR3 protein. Here the sample spans fewer than 400,000 distinct CDR3 sequences, roughly 6.1% being singletons. This specimen consisted of PBMCs, obtained 5 days after the yellow fever booster vaccination. These TCRs come from a man between 25 and 39 years old who received the YFV17D yellow fever vaccine.

This clonotype came up many times. The chain has TRBV9 and TRBJ2-5, with 10 bases matching TRBD2. Germline V gene sequence: CDR1 SGDLS, CDR2 YYNGEE. The CDR3 loop spans 15 amino acids. V lost 4 bases, J lost 10 bases, and 13 bases stayed unmatched. CDR3 bases: TGTGCCAGCAGCCCCAGGACTAGCGGACCGCCAGACCAGTACTTC. It specifies CASSPRTSGPPDQYF.

V gene TRBV25-1 combines with J gene TRBJ1-5; no firm D call. The CDR3 runs to 14 residues. V was trimmed by 2 bases and J by 3 bases, leaving 8 bases between them. From germline, CDR1 is MGHDK and CDR2 SYGVNS. CDR3 sequence (DNA): TGTGCCAGCAGTGAAGACCGATACAATCAGCCCCAGCATTTT. Translating gives CASSEDRYNQPQHF.

This clonotype was observed many times. Written as DNA, the CDR3 is TGCAGCGTTGAAGATTTGTTGGGGACAGGGAAGAATACGCAGTATTTT. This encodes CSVEDLLGTGKNTQYF. This rearrangement joins TRBV29-1 to TRBJ2-3; TRBD1 agrees at 9 bases. Trimming took 0 bases from V and 7 from J; bases not matched to a gene: 11. CDR1 is SQVTM, CDR2 ANQGSEA, per germline. The CDR3 covers 16 residues.

At least ten counts were recorded for this clonotype. V is TRBV7-2 and J is TRBJ2-4, with TRBD2 matching over 11 bases. Trimming removed 0 bases from V and 5 bases from J; junction bases left unmatched: 9. The CDR3 sequence is 18 residues long. Germline lookup yields CDR1 SGHTA and CDR2 FQGNSA. In nucleotides, the CDR3 is TGTGCCAGCAGCTTAGCTGGGCTAGCGGGAGGAGGTCAAAACATTCAGTACTTC. Translation gives CASSLAGLAGGGQNIQYF.

This clonotype turned up a few times. This chain joins TRBV12-3 or TRBV12-4 and TRBJ1-1, with D perhaps TRBD1 (5 bases). V lost 5 bases and J lost 2, with 12 bases in between. The CDR3 contains 14 residues. As DNA, the CDR3 is TGTGCCAGCAGTACCCGACAGTCTAACACTGAAGCTTTCTTT. Protein product: CASSTRQSNTEAFF.

This clonotype was picked up many times. The chain couples TRBV23-1 to TRBJ2-4; D assignment may be TRBD1 or TRBD2 (5 bases each). TRBV23-1 is an ORF, with its function uncertain. Trimming stripped 0 bases from V and 0 bases from J, with 15 bases between. CDR3 size: 18 residues. The CDR3 sequence is CASSQSDMGVLAKNIQYF. The CDR3 nucleotides are TGCGCCAGCAGTCAATCGGATATGGGGGTTCTAGCCAAAAACATTCAGTACTTC.

The CDR3 here is CASSFSRGGGTEAFF. Here the CDR3 DNA reads TGTGCCAGCAGCTTCTCCCGGGGAGGGGGCACTGAAGCTTTCTTT. The chain carries TRBV7-2 and TRBJ1-1; D might be TRBD1 (6 bases). Trimming took 3 bases from V and 4 from J, leaving 15 bases between them. Per the germline V gene, CDR1 is SGHTA and CDR2 is FQGNSA. The CDR3 is 15 amino acids.

This clonotype was detected ten times or more. The V and J genes are TRBV18 and TRBJ2-7; 7 bases are a match to TRBD1. Per germline, CDR1 KGHSH and CDR2 LQKENI. Losses at the gene ends were 5 bases for V and 4 bases for J; bases not matched to a gene: 5. The CDR3 loop spans 13 amino acids. The CDR3 sequence: CASSIRQGYEQYF. The CDR3 DNA reads TGTGCCAGCTCAATACGACAGGGTTACGAGCAGTACTTC.

V gene TRBV20-1 combines with J gene TRBJ1-4, with a possible D match to TRBD1 (5 bases). Per the germline V gene, CDR1 is DFQATT and CDR2 is SNEGSKA (reference sequence). CDR3 size: 18 residues. The ends were cut back, 2 bases at V and 0 bases at J, with 19 bases in the middle. CDR3 nucleotide sequence: TGCAGTGCTAGACAAGCGGTGGGGCCCGTCGCAACTAATGAAAAACTGTTTTTT. Its protein is CSARQAVGPVATNEKLFF.

This clonotype came up many times. The chain carries TRBV20-1 and TRBJ2-2; TRBD1 is a possible D gene (6 bases). Germline-derived CDR1 and CDR2 are DFQATT and SNEGSKA (reference sequence). This CDR3 spans 16 amino acids. V gave up 3 bases and J gave up 5 bases, with 19 bases separating them. CDR3 region: CSAREQGLLVTGELFF. As DNA, the CDR3 is TGCAGTGCTAGGGAGCAGGGGCTCCTGGTGACCGGGGAGCTGTTTTTT.

The rearrangement links TRBV20-1 to TRBJ2-3; D is perhaps TRBD2 (6 bases). V was trimmed by 3 bases and J by 5 bases, leaving 12 bases between them. The CDR3 loop spans 13 amino acids. Germline V gene lookup returns CDR1 DFQATT and CDR2 SNEGSKA (reference sequence). The chain's CDR3 is CSARYQEGDTQYF. CDR3 coding DNA: TGCAGTGCTAGGTATCAGGAGGGAGATACGCAGTATTTT.

There are many counts of this clonotype. The rearrangement links TRBV7-3 to TRBJ1-1; D ambiguous. The CDR3 extends over 13 amino acids. Germline assignment: CDR1 SGHTA and CDR2 FQGTGA. Trimming pared 2 bases from V and 1 base from J, leaving 5 bases between. CDR3 coding DNA: TGTGCCAGCAGCTTACGCTGGAACACTGAAGCTTTCTTT. Translated, it gives CASSLRWNTEAFF.

This clonotype was seen many times. V usage is TRBV20-1 and J usage is TRBJ2-7; 8 bases line up with TRBD2. Germline CDR1 and CDR2: DFQATT and SNEGSKA (reference sequence). This CDR3 spans 14 amino acids. V dropped 5 bases and J dropped 1; count of bases not matched to a gene: 7. The DNA of the CDR3 is TGCAGTGCTCCAAGCGGGAGTGGTTCCTACGAGCAGTACTTC. This translates into CSAPSGSGSYEQYF.

This clonotype was picked up many times. The chain links TRBV12-3 or TRBV12-4 to TRBJ2-1, with 8 bases lining up with TRBD2. Trimming cost V 5 bases and J 8 bases; bases outside gene matches: 8. This CDR3 is built from 14 residues. CDR3 bases: TGTGCCAGCAGTAGGGCGGGAGGCTCGCATGAGCAGTTCTTC. Translated: CASSRAGGSHEQFF.

This clonotype was picked up many times. The V and J genes are TRBV7-9 and TRBJ2-7; 8 bases are a match to TRBD1. The J segment lost 6 bases and the V segment lost 3 bases, leaving 4 bases of the junction unmatched. The CDR3 is 13 amino acids. CDR1 SEHNR and CDR2 FQNEAQ come from the germline V gene (reference sequence). The CDR3 nucleotides read TGTGCCAGCAGCTTTGGGACAGGTAGCGAGCAGTACTTC. Translating it yields CASSFGTGSEQYF.

A few counts support this clonotype. V usage is TRBV20-1 and J usage is TRBJ2-7; 9 bases fit TRBD2. There are 14 residues in the CDR3. Losses at the gene ends were 2 bases for V and 4 bases for J; bases not matched to a gene: 6. Germline V gene lookup returns CDR1 DFQATT and CDR2 SNEGSKA (reference sequence). CDR3 amino acids: CSARRAGGPYEQYF. CDR3 DNA sequence: TGCAGTGCTAGAAGGGCGGGAGGGCCTTACGAGCAGTACTTC.